What follows are 3 T cell receptor beta chains derived from one specimen sequenced in a study of blood T cells in healthy people across ages. PCR was performed a second time for about 6 to 12 cycles using a sample-barcoded 5' primer and a J-beta primer mix. TCRdb used MiXCR to reprocess the 5' RACE reads, holding one entry per CDR3 protein. The sample consists of 800,000 to 950,000 distinct CDR3 sequences, around 29% of them appearing once. This sample also appeared in a second study, on T cells of mothers and their children.

The specimen was blood. All receptors derive from a middle-aged woman in good health.

The chain joins TRBV6-5 to TRBJ2-2; no definite D call. V was shortened by 0 bases and J by 8 bases, with 16 bases between the two germline ends. Germline lookup yields CDR1 MNHEY and CDR2 SVGAGI. The CDR3 length is 16 residues. CDR3 protein: CASSYSSPKQGGELFF. Here the CDR3 DNA reads TGTGCCAGCAGTTACTCCAGCCCTAAACAAGGGGGGGAGCTGTTTTTT.

This rearrangement joins TRBV18 to TRBJ2-7, with 7 bases that match TRBD1. The CDR3 has 14 amino acids. Germline loops: CDR1 KGHSH, CDR2 LQKENI. Trimming cost V 4 bases and J 4 bases; bases outside gene matches: 7. CDR3 in DNA: TGTGCCAGCTCACGCGCAGGGACAGTTTACGAGCAGTACTTC. Protein sequence: CASSRAGTVYEQYF.

The chain has TRBV5-8 and TRBJ1-5, with D possibly being TRBD1 (5 bases). The V end lost 4 bases, the J end lost 5 bases, and 13 bases lay between the germline ends. Germline loops: CDR1 SGHTS, CDR2 YDEGEE. This CDR3 is 14 amino acids long. CDR3 residues: CASSLRVGDQPQHF. CDR3 in DNA: TGTGCCAGCAGCCTCAGGGTTGGGGATCAGCCCCAGCATTTT.